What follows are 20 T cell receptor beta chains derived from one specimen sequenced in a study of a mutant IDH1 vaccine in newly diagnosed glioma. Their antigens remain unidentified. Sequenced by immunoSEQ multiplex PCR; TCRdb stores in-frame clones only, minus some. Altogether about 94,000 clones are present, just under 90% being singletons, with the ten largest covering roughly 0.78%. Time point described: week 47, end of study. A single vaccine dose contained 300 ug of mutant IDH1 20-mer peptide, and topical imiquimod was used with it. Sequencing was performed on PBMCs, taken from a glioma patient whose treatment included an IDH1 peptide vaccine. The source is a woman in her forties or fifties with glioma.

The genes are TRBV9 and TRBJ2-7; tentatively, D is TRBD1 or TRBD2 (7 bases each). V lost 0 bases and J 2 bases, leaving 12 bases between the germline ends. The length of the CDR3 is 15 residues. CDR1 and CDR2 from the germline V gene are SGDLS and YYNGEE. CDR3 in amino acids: CASSVEGGGAYEQYF. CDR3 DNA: TGTGCCAGCAGCGTAGAGGGAGGGGGCGCCTACGAGCAGTACTTC.

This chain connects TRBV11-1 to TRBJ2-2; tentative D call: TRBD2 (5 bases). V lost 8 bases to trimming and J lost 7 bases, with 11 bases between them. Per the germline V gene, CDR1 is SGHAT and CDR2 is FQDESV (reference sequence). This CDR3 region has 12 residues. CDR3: CASGLGLGELFF. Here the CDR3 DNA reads TGTGCCAGCGGACTTGGGCTCGGGGAGCTGTTTTTT.

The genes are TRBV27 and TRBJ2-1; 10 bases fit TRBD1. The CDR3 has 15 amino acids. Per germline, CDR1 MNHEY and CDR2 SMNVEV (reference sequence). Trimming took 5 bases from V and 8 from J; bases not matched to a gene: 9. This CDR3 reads CASSSRDRGRDEQFF. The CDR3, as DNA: TGTGCCAGCAGTAGCCGGGACAGGGGCCGTGATGAGCAGTTCTTC.

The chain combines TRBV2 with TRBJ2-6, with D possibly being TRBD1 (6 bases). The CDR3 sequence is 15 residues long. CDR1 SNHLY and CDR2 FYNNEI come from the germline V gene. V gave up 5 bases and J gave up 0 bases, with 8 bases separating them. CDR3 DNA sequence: TGTGCCAGCAGTCTCAGGGGCTCTGGGGCCAACGTCCTGACTTTC. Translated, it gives CASSLRGSGANVLTF.

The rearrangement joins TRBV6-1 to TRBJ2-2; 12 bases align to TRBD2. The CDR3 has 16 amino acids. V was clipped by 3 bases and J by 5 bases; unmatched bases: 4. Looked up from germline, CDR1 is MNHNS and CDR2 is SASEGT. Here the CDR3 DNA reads TGTGCCAGCAGTGAGAGACTAGCGGGAGAGACCGGGGAGCTGTTTTTT. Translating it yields CASSERLAGETGELFF.

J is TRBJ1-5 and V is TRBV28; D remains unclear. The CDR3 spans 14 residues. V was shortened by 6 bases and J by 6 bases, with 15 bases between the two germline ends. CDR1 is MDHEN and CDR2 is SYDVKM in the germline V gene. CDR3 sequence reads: CASSPGSGVQPQHF. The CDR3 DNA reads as TGTGCCAGCAGCCCGGGGAGCGGGGTTCAGCCCCAGCATTTT.

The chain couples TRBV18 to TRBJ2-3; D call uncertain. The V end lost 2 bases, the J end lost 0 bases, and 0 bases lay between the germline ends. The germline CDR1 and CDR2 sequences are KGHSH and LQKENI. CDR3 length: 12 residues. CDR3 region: CASSPSTDTQYF. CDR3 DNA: TGTGCCAGCTCACCAAGCACAGATACGCAGTATTTT. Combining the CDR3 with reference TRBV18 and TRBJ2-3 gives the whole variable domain NAGVMQNPRHLVRRRGQEARLRCSPMKGHSHVYWYRQLPEEGLKFMVYLQKENIIDESGMPKERFSAEFPKEGPSILRIQQVVRGDSAAYFCASSPSTDTQYFGPGTRLTVL.

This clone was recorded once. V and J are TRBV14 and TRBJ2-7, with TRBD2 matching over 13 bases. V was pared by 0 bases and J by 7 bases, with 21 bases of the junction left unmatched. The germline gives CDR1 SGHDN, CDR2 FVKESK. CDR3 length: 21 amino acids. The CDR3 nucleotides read TGTGCCAGCAGCCAAGATGGGCTTAGACTAGCGGGAGGAGGGGGGTGGAGAGAGCAGTACTTC. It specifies CASSQDGLRLAGGGGWREQYF.

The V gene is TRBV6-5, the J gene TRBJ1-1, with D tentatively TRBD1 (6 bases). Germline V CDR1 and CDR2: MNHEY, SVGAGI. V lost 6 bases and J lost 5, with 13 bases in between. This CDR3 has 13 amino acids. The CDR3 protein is CASSPTGFTEAFF. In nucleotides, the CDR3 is TGTGCCAGCAGCCCCACAGGGTTTACTGAAGCTTTCTTT.

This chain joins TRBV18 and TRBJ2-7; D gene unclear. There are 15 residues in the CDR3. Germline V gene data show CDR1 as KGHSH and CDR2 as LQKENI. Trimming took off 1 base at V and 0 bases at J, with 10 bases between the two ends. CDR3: CASSPQGRSSYEQYF. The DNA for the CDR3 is TGTGCCAGCTCACCACAAGGACGAAGCTCCTACGAGCAGTACTTC.

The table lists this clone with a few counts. CDR3 loop: CASSSGGYTEAFF. CDR3 sequence (DNA): TGTGCCAGCAGCTCGGGGGGGTACACTGAAGCTTTCTTT. The chain combines TRBV27 with TRBJ1-1; a possible D gene is TRBD1 (5 bases). Looked up from germline, CDR1 is MNHEY and CDR2 is SMNVEV (reference sequence). There are 13 residues in the CDR3. Between the trimmed V and J ends, which lost 6 bases and 3 bases, there was a span of 11 bases.

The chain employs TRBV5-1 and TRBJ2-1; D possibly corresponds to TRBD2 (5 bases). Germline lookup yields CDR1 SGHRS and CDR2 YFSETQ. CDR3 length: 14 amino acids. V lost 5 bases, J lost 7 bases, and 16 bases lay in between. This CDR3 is CASSLSPGGNEQFF. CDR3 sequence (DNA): TGCGCCAGCAGTCTTTCCCCCGGAGGTAATGAGCAGTTCTTC.

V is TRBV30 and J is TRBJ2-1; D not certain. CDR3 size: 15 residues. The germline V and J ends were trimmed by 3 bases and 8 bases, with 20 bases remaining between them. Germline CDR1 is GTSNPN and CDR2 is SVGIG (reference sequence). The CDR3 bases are TGTGCCTGGAGGATGGGCGGTGGGTACAATGATGAGCAGTTCTTC. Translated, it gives CAWRMGGGYNDEQFF.

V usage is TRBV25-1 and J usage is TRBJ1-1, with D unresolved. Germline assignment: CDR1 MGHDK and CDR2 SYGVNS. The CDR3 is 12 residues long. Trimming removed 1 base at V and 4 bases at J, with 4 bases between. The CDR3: CASSEWGTEAFF. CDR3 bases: TGTGCCAGCAGTGAATGGGGCACTGAAGCTTTCTTT.

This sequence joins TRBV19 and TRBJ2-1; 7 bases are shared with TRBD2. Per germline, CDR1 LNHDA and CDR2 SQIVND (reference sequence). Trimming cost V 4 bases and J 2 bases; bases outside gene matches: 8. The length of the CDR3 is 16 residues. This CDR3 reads CASSKDPSGAYNEQFF. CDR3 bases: TGTGCCAGTAGTAAGGACCCTAGCGGCGCCTACAATGAGCAGTTCTTC. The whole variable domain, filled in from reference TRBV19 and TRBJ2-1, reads DGGITQSPKYLFRKEGQNVTLSCEQNLNHDAMYWYRQDPGQGLRLIYYSQIVNDFQKGDIAEGYSVSREKKESFPLTVTSAQKNPTAFYLCASSKDPSGAYNEQFFGPGTRLTVL.

The CDR3 loop reads CASSLARVGSGANVLTF. For the CDR3, the DNA is TGTGCCAGCAGTTTGGCCCGGGTGGGATCCGGGGCCAACGTCCTGACTTTC. V and J are TRBV28 and TRBJ2-6; D not certain. CDR3 length: 17 residues. Between the trimmed V and J ends, which lost 3 bases and 4 bases, there was a span of 16 bases. The germline gives CDR1 MDHEN, CDR2 SYDVKM. Based on the CDR3 plus reference TRBV28 and TRBJ2-6, the full variable domain is DVKVTQSSRYLVKRTGEKVFLECVQDMDHENMFWYRQDPGLGLRLIYFSYDVKMKEKGDIPEGYSVSREKKERFSLILESASTNQTSMYLCASSLARVGSGANVLTFGAGSRLTVL.

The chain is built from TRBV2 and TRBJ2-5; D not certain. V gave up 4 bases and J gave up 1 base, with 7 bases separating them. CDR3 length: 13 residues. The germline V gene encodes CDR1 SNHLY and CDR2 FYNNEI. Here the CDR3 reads CASSVGRQETQYF. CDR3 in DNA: TGTGCCAGCAGTGTCGGGCGCCAAGAGACCCAGTACTTC.

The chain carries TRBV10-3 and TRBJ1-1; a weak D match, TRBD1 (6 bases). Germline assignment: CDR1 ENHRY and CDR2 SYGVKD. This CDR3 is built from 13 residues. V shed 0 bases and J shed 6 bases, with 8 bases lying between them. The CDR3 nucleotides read TGTGCCATCAGTGAGTCTTCAGGGGCTGAAGCTTTCTTT. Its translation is CAISESSGAEAFF.

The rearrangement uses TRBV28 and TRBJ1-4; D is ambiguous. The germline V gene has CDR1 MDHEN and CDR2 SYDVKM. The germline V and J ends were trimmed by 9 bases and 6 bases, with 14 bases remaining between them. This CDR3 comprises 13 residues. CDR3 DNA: TGTGCCAGTACCCAAATTTTAGATGAAAAACTGTTTTTT. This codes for CASTQILDEKLFF. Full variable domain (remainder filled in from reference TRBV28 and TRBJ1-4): DVKVTQSSRYLVKRTGEKVFLECVQDMDHENMFWYRQDPGLGLRLIYFSYDVKMKEKGDIPEGYSVSREKKERFSLILESASTNQTSMYLCASTQILDEKLFFGSGTQLSVL.

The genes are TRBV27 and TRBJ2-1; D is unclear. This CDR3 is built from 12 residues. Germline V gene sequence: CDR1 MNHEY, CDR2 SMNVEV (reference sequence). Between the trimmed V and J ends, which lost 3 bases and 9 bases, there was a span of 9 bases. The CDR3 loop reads CASSFHKGEQFF. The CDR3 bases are TGTGCCAGCAGTTTCCACAAGGGTGAGCAGTTCTTC.